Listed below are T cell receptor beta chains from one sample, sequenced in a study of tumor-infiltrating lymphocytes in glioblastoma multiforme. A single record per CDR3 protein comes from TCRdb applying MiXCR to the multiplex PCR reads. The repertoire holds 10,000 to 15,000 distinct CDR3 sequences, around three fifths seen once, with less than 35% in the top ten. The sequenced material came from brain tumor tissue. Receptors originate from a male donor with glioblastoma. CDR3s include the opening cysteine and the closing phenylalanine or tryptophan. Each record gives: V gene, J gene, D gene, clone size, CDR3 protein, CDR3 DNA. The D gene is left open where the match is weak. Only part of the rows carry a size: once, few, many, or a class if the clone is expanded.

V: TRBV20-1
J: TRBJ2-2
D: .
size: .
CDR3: CSAHDFGSGELFF
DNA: TGCAGTGCCCACGATTTCGGATCCGGGGAGCTGTTTTTT

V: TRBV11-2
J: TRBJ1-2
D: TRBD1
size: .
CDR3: CASTSQGVNGYTF
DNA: TGTGCCAGCACCTCTCAGGGGGTGAACGGCTACACCTTC

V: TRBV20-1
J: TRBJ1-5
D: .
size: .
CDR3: CSAGRDSYSNQTQHF
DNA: TGCAGTGCTGGTAGGGACTCTTATAGCAATCAGACCCAGCACTTT

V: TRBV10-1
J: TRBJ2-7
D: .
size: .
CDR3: CASSNTGGDRDEHYF
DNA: TGCGCCAGCAGTAACACCGGGGGCGATAGGGACGAGCATTACTTC

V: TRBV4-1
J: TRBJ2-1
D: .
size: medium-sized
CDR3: CASSHAGLGSDEQFF
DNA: TGCGCCAGCAGCCATGCAGGACTGGGTTCGGATGAGCAGTTCTTC

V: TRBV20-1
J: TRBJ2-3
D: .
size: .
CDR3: CSARDNANTDTQYF
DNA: TGCAGTGCTAGGGACAACGCTAACACAGATACGCAGTATTTT

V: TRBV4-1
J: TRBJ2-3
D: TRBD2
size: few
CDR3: CASSLGLAGVSILITITDTQYF
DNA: TGCGCCAGCAGCCTCGGACTAGCGGGAGTTTCGATTCTTATCACAATCACAGATACGCAGTATTTT

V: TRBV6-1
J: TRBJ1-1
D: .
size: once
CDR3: CASSIEGQSNTEAFF
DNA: TGTGCCAGCAGTATTGAAGGACAGTCGAACACTGAAGCTTTCTTT

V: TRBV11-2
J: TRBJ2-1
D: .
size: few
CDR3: CASSLTGGDPEQFF
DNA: TGTGCCAGCAGCCTGACCGGAGGGGATCCGGAGCAGTTCTTC

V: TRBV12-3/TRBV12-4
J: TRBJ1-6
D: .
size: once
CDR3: CASSSVGGSPLHF
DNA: TGTGCCAGCAGTTCAGTGGGTGGTTCACCCCTCCACTTT

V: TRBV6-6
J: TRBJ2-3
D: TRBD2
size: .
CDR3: CASNYHPSGRVTDTQYF
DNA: TGTGCCAGCAATTACCACCCTAGCGGGAGGGTCACAGATACGCAGTATTTT

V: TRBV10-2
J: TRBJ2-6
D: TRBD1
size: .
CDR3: CASSVEGGSGANDLTF
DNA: TGCGCCAGCAGTGTCGAAGGGGGCTCTGGGGCCAACGACCTGACTTTC

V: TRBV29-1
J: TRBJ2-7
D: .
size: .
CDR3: CNVQGIEGFYEQYF
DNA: TGCAACGTTCAAGGGATTGAGGGGTTCTACGAGCAGTACTTC

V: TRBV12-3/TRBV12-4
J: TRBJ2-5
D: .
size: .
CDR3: CVSSFPGTQETQYF
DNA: TGTGTCAGTAGTTTCCCAGGGACCCAAGAGACCCAGTACTTC

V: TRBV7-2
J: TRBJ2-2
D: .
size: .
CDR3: CASSSLGSGELFF
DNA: TGTGCCAGCAGCTCCCTAGGGTCCGGGGAGCTGTTTTTT

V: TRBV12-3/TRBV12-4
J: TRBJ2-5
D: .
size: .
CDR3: CASSLASRVTQYF
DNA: TGTGCCAGCAGTCTGGCTTCACGGGTGACCCAGTACTTC

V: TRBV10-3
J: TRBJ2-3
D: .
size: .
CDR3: CAISEQGIDTQYF
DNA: TGTGCCATCAGTGAACAGGGCATAGATACGCAGTATTTT

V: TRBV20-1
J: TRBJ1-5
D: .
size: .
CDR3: CSAAGTCGNQPQHF
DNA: TGCAGTGCTGCCGGGACATGTGGCAATCAGCCCCAGCATTTT